What follows is one TCR beta chain and its context. Its antigen target is currently unknown. No clone much larger than this one lies a single base away; base qualities are absent. This sample was included in a study of neoadjuvant nivolumab and ipilimumab in lung cancer (dated by TCRdb to the early 2020s). About the full investigation: Nivolumab was given at 3 mg/kg intravenously on days 1, 15 and 29, and the combination arm added ipilimumab 1 mg/kg on day 1 only. The primary trial endpoint was the major pathologic response (MPR) rate in the intention-to-treat population in each study arm. A total of around 46 patients with operable NSCLC were treated in the trial, with approximately 23 randomized to nivolumab monotherapy and 21 randomized to nivolumab plus ipilimumab. TCR repertoires were compared between pretherapy (baseline) peripheral blood and tumors resected at surgery after neoadjuvant immune checkpoint blockade. Matched pretherapy and resected tumor pairs were analyzed for seven patients: four treated with nivolumab and three with nivolumab plus ipilimumab.

Sequences SGHTA (CDR1) and FQGNSA (CDR2) are obtained from the germline V gene. The CDR3 spans 16 residues, from the cysteine through the phenylalanine. The read is trimmed to its CDR3 DNA, 48 bases read in frame from base 1. V ends up 4 bases short and J 2 bases short, with an unmatched junction base count of 9. The library was built by means of the immunoSEQ multiplex PCR assay. The original methods were these. Repertoires were summarized by richness and clonality, and significantly expanded and contracted clones were identified between pre- and post-therapy samples. Entries here come from immuneACCESS through TCRdb and include only in-frame sequences with V and J called. Some clones fail to appear in such tables; in the studies checked, an unresolved V gene covers under half of the shortfall, and the cause of the remainder is unknown. That table gives V, J and clone size, and the DNA gave D and trimming. For this sample there are approximately 1,900 clones; more than 65% appear just once. Clones ranked in the top ten supply around 4% of the sample.

The investigation overall reported the following: A positive correlation was observed between pretherapy blood TCR richness and richness in tumors resected after neoadjuvant therapy (Spearman R ~ 0.8). A small number of samples underwent TCR sequencing. From pretherapy to surgery, increases in tumor T-cell richness and clonality were observed in three of three dual-therapy tumors but in only two of four nivolumab-treated tumors. Resected tumors had greater TCR richness and clonality than tumor-adjacent uninvolved lung, and increases were observed in more dual-therapy-treated tumors. No significant correlation was found between TCR clonality and pathologic tumor regression, and only one major-pathologic-response sample was available for the clonality analysis.

This specimen's time point label, per the study, means: pretherapy, before neoadjuvant immune checkpoint inhibitors. The samples were taken from NEOSTAR, a phase 2 randomized trial in operable NSCLC that tested neoadjuvant nivolumab or nivolumab plus ipilimumab, followed by surgery. The chain joins TRBV7-2 to TRBJ2-3; 7 bases in between match TRBD2. Material: tumor tissue, obtained before neoadjuvant nivolumab, alone or with ipilimumab. The TCR comes from an adult with non-small cell lung cancer. For the CDR3, the sequence is CASSSFSGSVTDTQYF. The base sequence is TGTGCCAGCAGCTCCTTTAGCGGGTCCGTCACAGATACGCAGTATTTT.